Below are 4 T cell receptor beta chains sequenced from a single sample in a study of cytomegalovirus exposure and HLA in healthy donors. Clones were sequenced by immunoSEQ multiplex PCR, and TCRdb holds only the in-frame ones, with some missing. The table shows under 350,000 clones, with 80% to 90% occurring only once. Sequencing was performed on PBMCs. The receptor set was obtained from a woman aged 18-29 years in good health and CMV-seronegative.

This clone showed up just once. The V call is TRBV9, the J call TRBJ1-6; 9 positions match TRBD1. The germline V gene has CDR1 SGDLS and CDR2 YYNGEE. The CDR3 totals 15 residues. V lost 3 bases to trimming and J lost 7 bases; unmatched junction nucleotides: 5. The CDR3 sequence is CASSAGQGKNSPLHF. CDR3 nucleotides: TGTGCCAGCAGCGCGGGACAGGGAAAGAATTCACCCCTCCACTTT.

This clone was detected a few times. The rearrangement joins TRBV19 to TRBJ1-2; TRBD1 matches at 7 bases. The CDR3 length is 16 residues. V trimming: 5 bases; J trimming: 5 bases; junction bases outside the gene matches: 14. Germline V gives CDR1 LNHDA, CDR2 SQIVND (reference sequence). The CDR3 DNA reads as TGTGCCAGTAGTCTCTTCACGACAGGGAAAGGGTATGGCTACACCTTC. Translated: CASSLFTTGKGYGYTF.

This clone has only a few counts. The J gene is TRBJ1-2, the V gene TRBV6-6; tentative D call: TRBD1 (5 bases). The V end was cut by 4 bases, the J end by 4 bases, with 10 bases between. Germline CDR1 is MNHNY and CDR2 is SVGAGI (reference sequence). This CDR3 has 13 residues. The CDR3 DNA is TGTGCCAGCAGTTCAACAGGCCCCTATGGCTACACCTTC. This translates into CASSSTGPYGYTF.

The chain carries TRBV30 and TRBJ2-7; D perhaps matches TRBD1 (6 bases). The V end lost 4 bases, the J end lost 5 bases, and 18 bases lay between the germline ends. The CDR3 loop spans 14 amino acids. Germline CDR1 and CDR2: GTSNPN and SVGIG (reference sequence). CDR3: CAWTDISSGDEQYF. In DNA form, the CDR3 reads TGTGCCTGGACGGACATCTCCTCAGGGGACGAGCAGTACTTC.